A selection of T cell receptor beta chains follows, all from one sample in a study of blood T cell repertoires in COVID-19. Repertoires were generated with immunoSEQ multiplex PCR, while TCRdb's copy carries only in-frame clones and drops some. The sample has some 80,000 clones, about 85% seen once; the top ten hold less than 3.5%. The sequenced sample consisted of peripheral blood. The source of these receptors is a woman aged 45-65 years with active or convalescent COVID-19. CDR3s include the opening cysteine and the closing phenylalanine or tryptophan. The order of the fields is clone size, D gene, V gene, J gene, CDR3 protein, CDR3 DNA. The D gene is left open where the match is weak. A row's size may be missing; if present it is once, few, many or a size class.

>NA|NA|TRBV6-5|TRBJ2-7
CASSYLPRGNYEQYF
TGTGCCAGCAGTTACCTCCCGAGGGGGAACTACGAGCAGTACTTC
>NA|NA|TRBV12-5|TRBJ1-1
CASGLRGSNTEAFF
TGTGCTAGTGGTTTGCGGGGGTCGAACACTGAAGCTTTCTTT
>NA|TRBD1|TRBV3-1/TRBV3-2|TRBJ2-7
CASSQPGQGPEQYF
TGTGCCAGCAGCCAACCGGGACAGGGTCCTGAGCAGTACTTC
>NA|NA|TRBV5-1|TRBJ1-2
CASSLDGGSTYGYTF
TGCGCCAGCAGCTTGGACGGGGGGAGCACCTATGGCTACACCTTC
>NA|TRBD1|TRBV14|TRBJ1-2
CASSAQGNNYGYTF
TGTGCCAGCAGTGCACAGGGGAATAACTATGGCTACACCTTC
>NA|NA|TRBV11-2|TRBJ1-1
CASSLGGQNTEAFF
TGTGCCAGCAGCTTAGGGGGACAGAACACTGAAGCTTTCTTT
>NA|NA|TRBV7-9|TRBJ1-1
CASSSSRQAFNTEAFF
TGTGCCAGCAGCTCTTCTAGACAGGCCTTTAACACTGAAGCTTTCTTT
>NA|NA|TRBV11-1|TRBJ2-7
CASSRNVDRPYEQYF
TGTGCCAGCAGCCGAAACGTGGACAGACCCTACGAGCAGTACTTC
>NA|TRBD2|TRBV14|TRBJ2-3
CASSQVSGGARSTDTQYF
TGTGCCAGCAGCCAAGTTAGCGGGGGGGCGAGGAGCACAGATACGCAGTATTTT
>NA|NA|TRBV7-3|TRBJ2-3
CASSLTLGGGDTQYF
TGTGCCAGCAGCTTAACGCTCGGGGGTGGGGATACGCAGTATTTT
>once|NA|TRBV7-9|TRBJ2-1
CASSSWGRGSSRAYNEQFF
TGTGCCAGCAGCTCCTGGGGCAGGGGCAGCAGTCGGGCTTACAATGAGCAGTTCTTC
>NA|NA|TRBV7-8|TRBJ1-3
CASSPTASGNTIYF
TGTGCCAGCAGCCCTACAGCCTCTGGAAACACCATATATTTT
>NA|NA|TRBV11-1|TRBJ2-6
CASSLAMGAGANVLTF
TGTGCCAGCAGCTTAGCGATGGGAGCTGGGGCCAACGTCCTGACTTTC
>once|NA|TRBV5-1|TRBJ1-2
CASSLQAGDGYGYTF
TGCGCCAGCAGCTTGCAGGCAGGGGATGGCTATGGCTACACCTTC
>NA|NA|TRBV7-9|TRBJ1-2
CASSLEQGLGYGYTF
TGTGCCAGCAGCTTAGAGCAGGGGTTAGGATATGGCTACACCTTC
>few|TRBD1|TRBV13|TRBJ1-1
CASSWRTGSEAFF
TGTGCCAGCAGCTGGAGGACAGGGAGTGAAGCTTTCTTT
>NA|NA|TRBV5-1|TRBJ2-1
CASNPDSSSYNEQFF
TGCGCCAGCAATCCGGACAGTAGCTCCTACAATGAGCAGTTCTTC
>NA|NA|TRBV7-6|TRBJ2-2
CASSPRLGGAAGELFF
TGTGCCAGCAGCCCTAGATTAGGGGGGGCCGCCGGGGAGCTGTTTTTT
>NA|NA|TRBV29-1|TRBJ1-1
CSVLSGSTEAFF
TGCAGCGTTCTCTCGGGGAGCACTGAAGCTTTCTTT
>NA|TRBD1|TRBV6-5|TRBJ2-7
CASSFGTGGLQYF
TGTGCCAGCAGTTTTGGGACAGGGGGGCTACAGTACTTC
>NA|NA|TRBV6-5|TRBJ1-1
CASMGTPMNTEAFF
TGTGCCAGCATGGGGACACCGATGAACACTGAAGCTTTCTTT
>NA|NA|TRBV19|TRBJ1-2
CASSVTRDAYGYTF
TGTGCCAGTAGTGTAACACGGGATGCCTATGGCTACACCTTC
>NA|TRBD1|TRBV11-2|TRBJ1-2
CASSPRTGPAYYGYTF
TGTGCCAGCAGCCCTCGGACAGGCCCCGCGTACTATGGCTACACCTTC
>NA|TRBD1|TRBV10-3|TRBJ1-4
CAISEFWTGIISNEKLFF
TGTGCCATCAGTGAGTTTTGGACAGGGATTATATCTAATGAAAAACTGTTTTTT
>NA|TRBD1|TRBV6-5|TRBJ1-2
CASRSRTGGVYGYTF
TGTGCCAGCAGGTCCAGGACAGGGGGAGTCTATGGCTACACCTTC
>NA|TRBD1|TRBV5-1|TRBJ2-6
CASSLSLGTVSSGANVLTF
TGCGCCAGCAGCTTGTCCCTAGGGACAGTCAGCTCTGGGGCCAACGTCCTGACTTTC
>NA|NA|TRBV12-3/TRBV12-4|TRBJ1-2
CASSRGGFYGYTF
TGTGCCAGCAGCCGAGGCGGGTTCTATGGCTACACCTTC
>once|TRBD1|TRBV18|TRBJ1-4
CASSPRTGGSATNEKLFF
TGTGCCAGCTCACCCCGGACAGGGGGCTCTGCAACTAATGAAAAACTGTTTTTT
>NA|TRBD2|TRBV5-1|TRBJ2-3
CASNPSGGTDTQYF
TGCGCCAGCAACCCTAGCGGGGGGACAGATACGCAGTATTTT
>NA|TRBD2|TRBV30|TRBJ2-3
CAWSVGGGTQYF
TGTGCCTGGAGTGTAGGCGGGGGAACGCAGTATTTT
>once|NA|TRBV21-1|TRBJ1-5
CASSKTGKHQPQHF
TGTGCCAGCAGCAAAACAGGGAAGCATCAGCCCCAGCATTTT
>NA|NA|TRBV29-1|TRBJ1-1
CSVAKTPSNTEAFF
TGCAGCGTCGCCAAGACACCATCGAACACTGAAGCTTTCTTT
>NA|TRBD1|TRBV5-1|TRBJ1-1
CASSYVTGGSEAFF
TGCGCCAGCAGTTACGTTACAGGGGGGTCTGAAGCTTTCTTT
>NA|NA|TRBV6-5|TRBJ2-3
CASRLLAASTDTQYF
TGTGCCAGCAGGTTACTCGCCGCTAGCACAGATACGCAGTATTTT
>NA|TRBD1|TRBV6-5|TRBJ2-5
CASRAQGQKETQYF
TGTGCCAGCAGAGCTCAGGGACAGAAAGAGACCCAGTACTTC
>NA|NA|TRBV11-3|TRBJ2-7
CASSLNSYEQYF
TGTGCCAGCAGCTTAAACAGTTACGAGCAGTACTTC
>NA|NA|TRBV9|TRBJ2-6
CASSAELTGTGANVLTF
TGTGCCAGCAGCGCAGAGCTTACAGGTACTGGGGCCAACGTCCTGACTTTC
>once|TRBD2|TRBV9|TRBJ2-1
CASSVAGTTNEQFF
TGTGCCAGCAGCGTAGCCGGGACTACCAATGAGCAGTTCTTC
>NA|NA|TRBV19|TRBJ1-1
CASSRGLDLLNTEAFF
TGTGCCAGTAGTAGGGGCCTTGACTTATTGAACACTGAAGCTTTCTTT
>NA|NA|TRBV5-1|TRBJ1-1
CASSLGGPGTEAFF
TGCGCCAGCAGCTTGGGGGGGCCGGGCACTGAAGCTTTCTTT
>NA|NA|TRBV6-2/TRBV6-3|TRBJ2-3
CASSYSQGPSTDTQYF
TGTGCCAGCAGTTACTCTCAGGGGCCCAGCACAGATACGCAGTATTTT
>NA|NA|TRBV5-1|TRBJ1-4
CASSHNRVEKLFF
TGCGCCAGCAGCCATAACAGGGTGGAAAAACTGTTTTTT
>once|NA|TRBV19|TRBJ1-3
CASSPRGGRSGNTIYF
TGTGCCAGTAGCCCAAGGGGCGGACGCTCTGGAAACACCATATATTTT
>NA|NA|TRBV19|TRBJ1-2
CASSKEGPMDYGYTF
TGTGCCAGTTCTAAGGAGGGACCGATGGACTATGGCTACACCTTC
>NA|NA|TRBV2|TRBJ2-7
CASRNSPNPSYEQYF
TGTGCCAGCAGAAATAGTCCTAATCCGTCCTACGAGCAGTACTTC
>NA|NA|TRBV19|TRBJ2-7
CASSIVPGHYEQYF
TGTGCCAGTAGTATAGTCCCAGGGCATTACGAGCAGTACTTC
>NA|NA|TRBV30|TRBJ1-3
CAWRVGRGWNTIYF
TGTGCCTGGAGGGTCGGCAGGGGCTGGAACACCATATATTTT
>NA|NA|TRBV30|TRBJ1-2
CAWASGQGDGYTF
TGTGCCTGGGCTAGCGGGCAGGGAGATGGCTACACCTTC
>NA|NA|TRBV9|TRBJ1-1
CASSVGQDRAFF
TGTGCCAGCAGCGTAGGGCAGGATCGGGCTTTCTTT
>NA|TRBD1|TRBV4-3|TRBJ2-3
CASSQGTGKTDTQYF
TGCGCCAGCAGCCAAGGGACAGGGAAGACAGATACGCAGTATTTT
>NA|NA|TRBV18|TRBJ2-6
CASSPGSGQYGIAGANVLTF
TGTGCCAGCTCCCCTGGGTCGGGCCAATACGGGATAGCCGGGGCCAACGTCCTGACTTTC
>NA|NA|TRBV3-1/TRBV3-2|TRBJ2-5
CASSQVSRVRGTQYF
TGTGCCAGCAGCCAAGTTAGTCGCGTTCGGGGGACCCAGTACTTC